Listed here are 15 T cell receptor beta chains from one sample, sequenced in a study of T cell responses to AZD1222 COVID-19 vaccine. The repertoire was sequenced with immunoSEQ multiplex PCR; TCRdb's copy has only in-frame clones and lacks some. The table includes approximately 100,000 clones, around 87% detected once. Material: peripheral blood, obtained on day 0 of AZD1222 vaccination. These receptors were obtained from an adult in good health.

This clone was observed a single time. The chain carries TRBV6-2 or TRBV6-3 and TRBJ2-7; 9 bases agree with TRBD1. The CDR3 covers 18 residues. CDR1 and CDR2 (germline): MNHEY, SVGEGT. Trimming removed 5 bases from V and 3 bases from J; junction bases left unmatched: 17. The DNA for the CDR3 is TGTGCCAGCAGTAAACCGCCCCCGGGACAGGGAAAGTTCTACGAGCAGTACTTC. It specifies CASSKPPPGQGKFYEQYF.

This clone was recorded once. The chain has TRBV29-1 and TRBJ2-7, with D uncertain. Trimming stripped 3 bases from V and 4 bases from J, with 10 bases between. Germline V gene lookup returns CDR1 SQVTM and CDR2 ANQGSEA. The CDR3 has 12 amino acids. For the CDR3, the DNA is TGCAGCGTTGACACGGGTGGGTACGAGCAGTACTTC. This gives the protein CSVDTGGYEQYF.

This sequence joins TRBV7-2 and TRBJ1-5; a possible D gene is TRBD1 (6 bases). V lost 4 bases and J lost 1, with 17 bases in between. The CDR3 has 17 amino acids. Germline V gives CDR1 SGHTA, CDR2 FQGNSA. The DNA of the CDR3 is TGTGCCAGCAGCTGGGGGGAAACAGGGCTGAGCAATCAGCCCCAGCATTTT. This codes for CASSWGETGLSNQPQHF.

The chain carries TRBV6-1 and TRBJ1-1, with a possible D match to TRBD1 (6 bases). The ends were cut back, 2 bases at V and 9 bases at J, with 16 bases in the middle. The CDR3 is 14 residues long. In germline, CDR1 is MNHNS, CDR2 SASEGT. CDR3 loop: CASSEFTGTLKAFF. DNA for the CDR3: TGTGCCAGCAGTGAATTTACAGGGACCCTTAAAGCTTTCTTT.

In its sample, this clone was seen many times. This chain joins TRBV5-1 and TRBJ2-2; no reliable D call. Germline values: CDR1 SGHRS, CDR2 YFSETQ. Trimming took off 2 bases at V and 2 bases at J, with 4 bases between the two ends. This CDR3 is 13 amino acids long. CDR3 coding DNA: TGCGCCAGCAGCTTCATAAACACCGGGGAGCTGTTTTTT. Its protein product is CASSFINTGELFF.

The V and J genes are TRBV18 and TRBJ1-2; D is unresolved. The CDR3 sequence is 14 residues long. Germline loops: CDR1 KGHSH, CDR2 LQKENI. V lost 1 base, J lost 3 bases, and 9 bases lay in between. This CDR3 reads CASSPREAYYGYTF. CDR3 nucleotide sequence: TGTGCCAGCTCACCACGTGAAGCCTACTATGGCTACACCTTC. The full variable domain, rest sourced from reference TRBV18 and TRBJ1-2, is NAGVMQNPRHLVRRRGQEARLRCSPMKGHSHVYWYRQLPEEGLKFMVYLQKENIIDESGMPKERFSAEFPKEGPSILRIQQVVRGDSAAYFCASSPREAYYGYTFGSGTRLTVV.

The J gene is TRBJ2-1, the V gene TRBV7-3; TRBD2 aligns across 8 bases. Germline V lookup: CDR1 SGHTA, CDR2 FQGTGA. There are 15 residues in the CDR3. J was trimmed by 10 bases and V by 6 bases; bases with no gene match: 14. The CDR3 reads CASSRSGTQGREQFF. CDR3 DNA sequence: TGTGCCAGCAGTCGTAGCGGGACCCAAGGGAGGGAGCAGTTCTTC.

The chain links TRBV5-8 to TRBJ2-6, with a possible D match to TRBD1 (7 bases). V lost 4 bases and J lost 2, with 10 bases in between. Germline V gene data show CDR1 as SGHTS and CDR2 as YDEGEE. This CDR3 is built from 15 residues. Here the CDR3 reads CASSIRGAGANVLTF. CDR3 in DNA: TGTGCCAGCAGCATCAGGGGGGCTGGGGCCAACGTCCTGACTTTC. The full variable domain, in which reference TRBV5-8 and TRBJ2-6 provide the parts outside the CDR3, is EAGVTQSPTHLIKTRGQQATLRCSPISGHTSVYWYQQALGLGLQFLLWYDEGEERNRGNFPPRFSGRQFPNYSSELNVNALELEDSALYLCASSIRGAGANVLTFGAGSRLTVL.

The chain is built from TRBV7-6 and TRBJ1-2; a weak D match, TRBD1 (5 bases). There are 13 residues in the CDR3. Germline CDR1 and CDR2: SGHVS and FNYEAQ. V lost 1 base, J lost 6 bases, and 9 bases lay in between. CDR3 DNA: TGTGCCAGCAGCTTAGTGGGGGGGAATGGCTACACCTTC. Its protein product is CASSLVGGNGYTF.

V and J are TRBV9 and TRBJ2-3; TRBD2 aligns across 14 bases. Germline CDR1 SGDLS, CDR2 YYNGEE. V was pared by 2 bases and J by 6 bases, with 2 bases of the junction left unmatched. The CDR3 is made up of 15 amino acids. The CDR3 sequence is CASSVGTSGGDTQYF. The CDR3 bases are TGTGCCAGCAGCGTTGGGACTAGCGGGGGTGATACGCAGTATTTT.

The V gene is TRBV5-4, the J gene TRBJ1-2; possible D gene TRBD1, 6 bases. V was cut by 4 bases and J by 12 bases, with 16 bases left in between. The V gene's germline CDR1 is SGHNT and CDR2 YYREEE (reference sequence). The CDR3 consists of 12 residues. This CDR3 is CASSQQGFRHTF. The CDR3 DNA follows: TGTGCCAGCAGCCAACAGGGTTTTCGGCACACCTTC.

This CDR3 reads CASSPGLAGYNEQFF. CDR3 coding DNA: TGTGCCAGCAGCCCCGGACTAGCGGGGTACAATGAGCAGTTCTTC. The gene calls are TRBV9 and TRBJ2-1, with 12 positions matching TRBD2. Germline V gives CDR1 SGDLS, CDR2 YYNGEE. V was pared by 4 bases and J by 4 bases, with 3 bases of the junction left unmatched. CDR3 length: 15 amino acids.

The chain is built from TRBV2 and TRBJ1-6, with D possibly TRBD1 on 5 matching bases. The CDR3 runs 13 residues. V was pared by 8 bases and J by 6 bases, with 11 bases between. Germline CDR1 SNHLY, CDR2 FYNNEI. The CDR3 reads CASGRQTNSPLHF. CDR3 DNA sequence: TGTGCCAGCGGTAGACAGACTAATTCACCCCTCCACTTT. The complete variable domain, with remaining parts taken from reference TRBV2 and TRBJ1-6, reads EPEVTQTPSHQVTQMGQEVILRCVPISNHLYFYWYRQILGQKVEFLVSFYNNEISEKSEIFDDQFSVERPDGSNFTLKIRSTKLEDSAMYFCASGRQTNSPLHFGNGTRLTVT.

This chain uses TRBV12-3 or TRBV12-4 with TRBJ2-5; TRBD1 matches 7 bases. The trim removed 8 bases at V and 4 bases at J, leaving 7 bases unmatched. The CDR3 covers 13 residues. Here the CDR3 reads CASGDRVRETQYF. Here the CDR3 DNA reads TGTGCCAGCGGAGACAGGGTTCGAGAGACCCAGTACTTC.

The rearrangement links TRBV18 to TRBJ2-6, with a possible D match to TRBD1 (6 bases). Trimming pared 2 bases from V and 2 bases from J, leaving 19 bases between. From germline, CDR1 is KGHSH and CDR2 LQKENI. The CDR3 is made up of 19 amino acids. The DNA for the CDR3 is TGTGCCAGCTCACCAAGCTTAGGGACATCTGTGACTGGGGCCAACGTCCTGACTTTC. Protein: CASSPSLGTSVTGANVLTF. Drawing the rest from reference TRBV18 and TRBJ2-6, the complete variable domain is NAGVMQNPRHLVRRRGQEARLRCSPMKGHSHVYWYRQLPEEGLKFMVYLQKENIIDESGMPKERFSAEFPKEGPSILRIQQVVRGDSAAYFCASSPSLGTSVTGANVLTFGAGSRLTVL.